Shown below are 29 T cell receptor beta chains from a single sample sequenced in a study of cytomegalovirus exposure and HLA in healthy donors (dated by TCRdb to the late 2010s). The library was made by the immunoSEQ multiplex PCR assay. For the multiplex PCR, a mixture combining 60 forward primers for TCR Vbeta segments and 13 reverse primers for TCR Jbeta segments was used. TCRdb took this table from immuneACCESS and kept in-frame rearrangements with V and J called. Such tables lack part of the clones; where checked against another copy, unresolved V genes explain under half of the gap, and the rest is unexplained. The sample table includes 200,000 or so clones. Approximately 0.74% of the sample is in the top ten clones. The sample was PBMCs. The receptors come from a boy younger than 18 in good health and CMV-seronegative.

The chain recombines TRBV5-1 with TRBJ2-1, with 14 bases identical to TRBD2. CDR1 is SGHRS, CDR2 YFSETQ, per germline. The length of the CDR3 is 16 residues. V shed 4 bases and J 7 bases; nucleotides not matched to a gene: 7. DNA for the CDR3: TGCGCCAGCAGCATCGGGACTAGCGGGGGCTGGAATGAGCAGTTCTTC. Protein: CASSIGTSGGWNEQFF.

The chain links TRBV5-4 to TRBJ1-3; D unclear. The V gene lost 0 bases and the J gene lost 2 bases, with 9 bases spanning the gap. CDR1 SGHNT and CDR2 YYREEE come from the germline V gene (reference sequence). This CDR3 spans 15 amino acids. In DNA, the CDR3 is TGTGCCAGCAGCTTGGGACAACTCCCTGGAAACACCATATATTTT. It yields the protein CASSLGQLPGNTIYF. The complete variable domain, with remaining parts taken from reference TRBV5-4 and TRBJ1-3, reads ETGVTQSPTHLIKTRGQQVTLRCSSQSGHNTVSWYQQALGQGPQFIFQYYREEENGRGNFPPRFSGLQFPNYSSELNVNALELDDSALYLCASSLGQLPGNTIYFGEGSWLTVV.

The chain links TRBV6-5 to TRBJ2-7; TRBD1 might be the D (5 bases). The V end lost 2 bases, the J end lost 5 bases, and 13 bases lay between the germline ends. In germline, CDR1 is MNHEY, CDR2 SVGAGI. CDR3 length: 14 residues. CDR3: CASSYQGLGDEQYF. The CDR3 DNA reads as TGTGCCAGCAGTTACCAGGGTCTCGGCGACGAGCAGTACTTC.

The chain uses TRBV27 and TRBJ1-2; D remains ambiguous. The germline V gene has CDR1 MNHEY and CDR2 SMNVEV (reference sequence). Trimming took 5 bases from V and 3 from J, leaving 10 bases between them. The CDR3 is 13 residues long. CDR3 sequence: CASSPTSYYGYTF. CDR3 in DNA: TGTGCCAGCAGTCCAACTAGTTACTATGGCTACACCTTC.

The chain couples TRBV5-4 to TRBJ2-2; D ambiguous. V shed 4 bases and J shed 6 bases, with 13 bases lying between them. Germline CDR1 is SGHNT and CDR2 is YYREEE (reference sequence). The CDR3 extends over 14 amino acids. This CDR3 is CASSPGVASGELFF. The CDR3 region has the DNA TGTGCCAGCAGCCCTGGAGTCGCGTCCGGGGAGCTGTTTTTT.

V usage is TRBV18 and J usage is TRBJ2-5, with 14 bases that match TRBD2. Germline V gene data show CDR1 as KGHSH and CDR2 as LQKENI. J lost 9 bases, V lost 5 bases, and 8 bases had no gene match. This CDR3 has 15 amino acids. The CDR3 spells CASSSGLAGVPSQYF. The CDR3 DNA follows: TGTGCCAGCTCATCGGGACTAGCGGGGGTGCCCTCCCAGTACTTC.

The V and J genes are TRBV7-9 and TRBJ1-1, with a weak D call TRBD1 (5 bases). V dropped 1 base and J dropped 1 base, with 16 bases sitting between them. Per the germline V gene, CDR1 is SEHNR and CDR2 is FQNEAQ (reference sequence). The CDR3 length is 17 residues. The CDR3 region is CASSLERPGHSNTEAFF. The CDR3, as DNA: TGTGCCAGCAGCTTAGAGAGGCCAGGGCATTCGAACACTGAAGCTTTCTTT. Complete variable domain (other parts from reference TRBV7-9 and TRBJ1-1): DTGVSQNPRHKITKRGQNVTFRCDPISEHNRLYWYRQTLGQGPEFLTYFQNEAQLEKSRLLSDRFSAERPKGSFSTLEIQRTEQGDSAMYLCASSLERPGHSNTEAFFGQGTRLTVV.

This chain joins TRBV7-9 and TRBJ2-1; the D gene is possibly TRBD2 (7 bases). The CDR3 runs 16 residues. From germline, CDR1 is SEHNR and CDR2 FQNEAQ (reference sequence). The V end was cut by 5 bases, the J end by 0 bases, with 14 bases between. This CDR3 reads CASSQLRGPSYNEQFF. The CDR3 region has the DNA TGTGCCAGCAGCCAGCTGCGGGGGCCCTCCTACAATGAGCAGTTCTTC.

CDR3 loop: CASSLEGGLRDYGYTF. Here the CDR3 DNA reads TGCGCCAGCAGCTTGGAAGGAGGGTTAAGGGACTATGGCTACACCTTC. The V call is TRBV5-1, the J call TRBJ1-2; no definite D call. This CDR3 has 16 residues. The germline CDR1 and CDR2 sequences are SGHRS and YFSETQ. V was shortened by 0 bases and J by 3 bases, with 15 bases between the two germline ends.

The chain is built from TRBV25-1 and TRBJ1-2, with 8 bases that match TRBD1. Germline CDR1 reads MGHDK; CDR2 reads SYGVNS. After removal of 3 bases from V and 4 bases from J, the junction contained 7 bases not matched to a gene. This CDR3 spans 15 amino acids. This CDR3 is CASSDPRQGSYGYTF. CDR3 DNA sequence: TGTGCCAGCAGTGACCCTAGACAGGGGAGCTATGGCTACACCTTC.

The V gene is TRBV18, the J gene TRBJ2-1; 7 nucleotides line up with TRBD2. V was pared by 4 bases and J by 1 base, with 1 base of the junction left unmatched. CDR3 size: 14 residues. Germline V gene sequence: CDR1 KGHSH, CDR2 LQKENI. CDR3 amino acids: CASSLAGSYNEQFF. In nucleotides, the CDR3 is TGTGCCAGCTCACTAGCGGGTTCCTACAATGAGCAGTTCTTC.

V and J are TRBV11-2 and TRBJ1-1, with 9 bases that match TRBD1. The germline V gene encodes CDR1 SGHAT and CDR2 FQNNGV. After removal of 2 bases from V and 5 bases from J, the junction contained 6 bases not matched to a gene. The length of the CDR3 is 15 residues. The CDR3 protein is CASSLLTGGETEAFF. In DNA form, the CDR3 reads TGTGCCAGCAGCTTACTAACAGGGGGCGAAACTGAAGCTTTCTTT.

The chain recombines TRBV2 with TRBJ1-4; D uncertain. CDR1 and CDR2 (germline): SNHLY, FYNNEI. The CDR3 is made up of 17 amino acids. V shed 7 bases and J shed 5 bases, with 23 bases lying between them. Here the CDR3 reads CASTRSRTGGPNEKLFF. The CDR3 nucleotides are TGTGCCAGCACTCGCTCTCGGACGGGAGGGCCAAATGAAAAACTGTTTTTT. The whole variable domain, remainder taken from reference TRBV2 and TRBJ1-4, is EPEVTQTPSHQVTQMGQEVILRCVPISNHLYFYWYRQILGQKVEFLVSFYNNEISEKSEIFDDQFSVERPDGSNFTLKIRSTKLEDSAMYFCASTRSRTGGPNEKLFFGSGTQLSVL.

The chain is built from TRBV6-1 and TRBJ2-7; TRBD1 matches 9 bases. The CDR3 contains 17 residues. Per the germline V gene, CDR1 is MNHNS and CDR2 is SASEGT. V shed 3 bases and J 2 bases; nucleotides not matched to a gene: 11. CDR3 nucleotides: TGTGCCAGCAGTGACCGTAACACAGGGGGCAAACCCTACGAGCAGTACTTC. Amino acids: CASSDRNTGGKPYEQYF.

As DNA, the CDR3 is TGCAGCGTTCTCACACCGAACACCGGGGAGCTGTTTTTT. Its protein product is CSVLTPNTGELFF. The chain combines TRBV29-1 with TRBJ2-2, with D unclear. The CDR3 is 13 amino acids. Germline V gives CDR1 SQVTM, CDR2 ANQGSEA. Trimming stripped 5 bases from V and 0 bases from J, with 7 bases between.

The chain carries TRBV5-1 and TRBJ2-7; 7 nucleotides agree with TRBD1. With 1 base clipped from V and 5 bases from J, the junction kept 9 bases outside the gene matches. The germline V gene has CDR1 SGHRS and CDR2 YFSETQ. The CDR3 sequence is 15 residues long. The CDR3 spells CASSLRAQGPHEQYF. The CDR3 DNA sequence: TGCGCCAGCAGCTTGCGGGCACAGGGGCCGCACGAGCAGTACTTC.

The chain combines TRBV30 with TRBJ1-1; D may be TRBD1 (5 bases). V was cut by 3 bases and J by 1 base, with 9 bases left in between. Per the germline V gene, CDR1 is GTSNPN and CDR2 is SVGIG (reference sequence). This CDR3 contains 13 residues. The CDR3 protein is CAWRSGGNTEAFF. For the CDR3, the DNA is TGTGCCTGGAGGTCGGGGGGGAACACTGAAGCTTTCTTT.

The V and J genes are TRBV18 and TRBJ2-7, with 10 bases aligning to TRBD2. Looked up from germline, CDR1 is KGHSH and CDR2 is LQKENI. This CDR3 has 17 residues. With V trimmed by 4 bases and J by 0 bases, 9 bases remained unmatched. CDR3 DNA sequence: TGTGCCAGCTCACTCCAAATCCTAGCGGGGGACTCCTACGAGCAGTACTTC. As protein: CASSLQILAGDSYEQYF.

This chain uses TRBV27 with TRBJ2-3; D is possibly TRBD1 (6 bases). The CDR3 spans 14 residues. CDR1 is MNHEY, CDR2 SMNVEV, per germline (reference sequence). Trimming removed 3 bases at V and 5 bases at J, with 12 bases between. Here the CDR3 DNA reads TGTGCCAGCAGTTTGGTGGGGGCCGGAGATACGCAGTATTTT. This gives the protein CASSLVGAGDTQYF.

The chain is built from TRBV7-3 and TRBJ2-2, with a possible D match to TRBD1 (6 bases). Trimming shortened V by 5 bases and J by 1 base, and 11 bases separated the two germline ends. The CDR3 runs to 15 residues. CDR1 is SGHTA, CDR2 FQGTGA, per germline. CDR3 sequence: CASSPPGQNTGELFF. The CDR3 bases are TGTGCCAGCAGCCCGCCGGGACAGAACACCGGGGAGCTGTTTTTT.

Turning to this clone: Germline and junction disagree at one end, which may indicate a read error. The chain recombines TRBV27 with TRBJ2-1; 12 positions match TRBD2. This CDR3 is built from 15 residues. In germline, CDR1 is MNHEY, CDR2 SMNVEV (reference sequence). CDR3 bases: TGTGCCAACAGTTTTCTAGCGGGGGGGTACAATGAGCAGTTCTTC. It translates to CANSFLAGGYNEQFF.

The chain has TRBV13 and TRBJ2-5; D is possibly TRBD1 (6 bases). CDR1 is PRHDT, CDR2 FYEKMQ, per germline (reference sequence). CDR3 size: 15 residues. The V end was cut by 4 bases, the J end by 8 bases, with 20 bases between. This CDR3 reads CASSSPPGQQGTQYF. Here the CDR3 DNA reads TGTGCCAGCAGCTCTCCCCCGGGCCAACAGGGTACCCAGTACTTC. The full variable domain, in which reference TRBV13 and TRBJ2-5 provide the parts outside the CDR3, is AAGVIQSPRHLIKEKRETATLKCYPIPRHDTVYWYQQGPGQDPQFLISFYEKMQSDKGSIPDRFSAQQFSDYHSELNMSSLELGDSALYFCASSSPPGQQGTQYFGPGTRLLVL.

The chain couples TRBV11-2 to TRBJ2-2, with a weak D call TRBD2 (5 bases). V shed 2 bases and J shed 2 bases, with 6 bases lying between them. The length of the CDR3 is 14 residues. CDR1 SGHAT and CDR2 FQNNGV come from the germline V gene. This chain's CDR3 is CASSLRENTGELFF. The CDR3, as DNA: TGTGCCAGCAGCTTACGGGAAAACACCGGGGAGCTGTTTTTT.

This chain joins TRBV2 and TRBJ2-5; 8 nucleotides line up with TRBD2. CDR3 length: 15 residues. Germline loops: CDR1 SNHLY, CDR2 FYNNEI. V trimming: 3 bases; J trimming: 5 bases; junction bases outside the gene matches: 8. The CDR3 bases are TGTGCCAGCAGTGAGGCCAGCGGGGGAATGGAGACCCAGTACTTC. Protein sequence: CASSEASGGMETQYF.

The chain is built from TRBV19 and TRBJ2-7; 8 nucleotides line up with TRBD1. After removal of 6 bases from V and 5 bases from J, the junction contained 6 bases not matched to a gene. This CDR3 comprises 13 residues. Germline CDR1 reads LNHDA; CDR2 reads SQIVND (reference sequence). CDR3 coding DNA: TGTGCCAGTAGGACCGGACAGGGCCACGAGCAGTACTTC. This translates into CASRTGQGHEQYF.

CDR3 in amino acids: CSVTKMGIANTGELFF. In nucleotides, the CDR3 is TGCAGCGTTACCAAGATGGGCATAGCGAACACCGGGGAGCTGTTTTTT. The chain joins TRBV29-1 to TRBJ2-2; no definite D call. The CDR3 extends over 16 amino acids. V lost 5 bases, J lost 0 bases, and 16 bases lay in between. Germline lookup yields CDR1 SQVTM and CDR2 ANQGSEA.

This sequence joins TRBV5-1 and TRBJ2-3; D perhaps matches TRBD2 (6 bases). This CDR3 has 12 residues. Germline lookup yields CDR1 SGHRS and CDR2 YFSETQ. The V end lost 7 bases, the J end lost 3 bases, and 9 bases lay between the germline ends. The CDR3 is CASRAGTDTQYF. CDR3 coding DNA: TGCGCCAGCCGGGCGGGAACAGATACGCAGTATTTT. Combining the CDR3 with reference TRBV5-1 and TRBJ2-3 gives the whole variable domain KAGVTQTPRYLIKTRGQQVTLSCSPISGHRSVSWYQQTPGQGLQFLFEYFSETQRNKGNFPGRFSGRQFSNSRSEMNVSTLELGDSALYLCASRAGTDTQYFGPGTRLTVL.

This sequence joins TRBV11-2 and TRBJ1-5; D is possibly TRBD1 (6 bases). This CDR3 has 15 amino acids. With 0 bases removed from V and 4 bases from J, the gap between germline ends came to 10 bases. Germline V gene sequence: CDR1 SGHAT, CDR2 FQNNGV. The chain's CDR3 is CASSLEGQLNQPQHF. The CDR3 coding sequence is TGTGCCAGCAGCTTAGAAGGACAGCTTAATCAGCCCCAGCATTTT.

Written as DNA, the CDR3 is TGTGCCAGCAGCATCAGGACAGGGGGATACACAGATACGCAGTATTTT. It is translated as CASSIRTGGYTDTQYF. The gene calls are TRBV5-4 and TRBJ2-3; 10 positions agree with TRBD1. The CDR3 consists of 16 residues. Looked up from germline, CDR1 is SGHNT and CDR2 is YYREEE (reference sequence). V lost 4 bases and J lost 2; bases outside the gene matches: 7.